A single sample is the source of the 32 T cell receptor beta chains below, sequenced in a study of identical twins. Each CDR3 protein is one row after TCRdb ran MiXCR on the 5' RACE reads. The table lists about 240,000 distinct CDR3 sequences, roughly 10% of them singletons. Sequenced sample: memory T cells sorted from blood. The source of these receptors is a man aged 45-65 years in good health.

This clonotype was observed a handful of times. CDR3 nucleotides: TGTGCCAGTAGCTCCGTCGGGGGCGTGGGGCTTTACCCACAGCGGCCCCAGCATTTT. Its translation is CASSSVGGVGLYPQRPQHF. This chain joins TRBV19 and TRBJ1-5; TRBD1 might be the D (6 bases). The V and J ends lost 6 bases and 9 bases respectively, with 33 bases between them. This CDR3 has 19 residues. The germline V gene encodes CDR1 LNHDA and CDR2 SQIVND (reference sequence).

In this sample, this clonotype turned up many times. The chain links TRBV6-5 to TRBJ1-3; 7 bases are shared with TRBD1. This CDR3 is built from 16 residues. Losses at the gene ends were 0 bases for V and 3 bases for J; bases not matched to a gene: 5. Germline lookup yields CDR1 MNHEY and CDR2 SVGAGI. CDR3 residues: CASSYSSRDSGNTIYF. The CDR3 nucleotides read TGTGCCAGCAGTTACTCGTCCCGGGACAGTGGAAACACCATATATTTT.

This clonotype showed up just a few times. The chain recombines TRBV7-3 with TRBJ2-3, with TRBD2 as a possible D gene (6 bases). V was cut by 0 bases and J by 2 bases, with 9 bases left in between. This CDR3 comprises 15 residues. From germline, CDR1 is SGHTA and CDR2 FQGTGA. CDR3 sequence reads: CASSLTRTNTDTQYF. For the CDR3, the DNA is TGTGCCAGCAGCTTAACCCGGACTAACACAGATACGCAGTATTTT.

This clonotype was found many times. The rearrangement joins TRBV20-1 to TRBJ2-5, with D possibly being TRBD1 (6 bases). CDR1 DFQATT and CDR2 SNEGSKA come from the germline V gene (reference sequence). The CDR3 has 14 residues. V was pared by 2 bases and J by 4 bases, with 14 bases between. The CDR3 DNA is TGCAGTGCTAGACAAACAGGGATGCGAGAGACCCAGTACTTC. Its protein product is CSARQTGMRETQYF.

V gene TRBV5-1 combines with J gene TRBJ2-7, with D possibly TRBD2 on 5 matching bases. Germline values: CDR1 SGHRS, CDR2 YFSETQ. The V end lost 4 bases, the J end lost 3 bases, and 11 bases lay between the germline ends. The CDR3 totals 13 residues. The CDR3 here is CASSIGEVYEQYF. CDR3 DNA: TGCGCCAGCAGCATCGGGGAAGTCTACGAGCAGTACTTC.

Only a few counts were recorded for this clonotype. The CDR3 loop is CASSERTHQETQYF. In DNA, the CDR3 is TGTGCCAGCAGTGAACGAACACACCAAGAGACCCAGTACTTC. The genes are TRBV2 and TRBJ2-5; D unclear. The germline V gene encodes CDR1 SNHLY and CDR2 FYNNEI. V was trimmed by 2 bases and J by 0 bases, leaving 7 bases between them. The CDR3 contains 14 residues. Complete variable domain (other parts from reference TRBV2 and TRBJ2-5): EPEVTQTPSHQVTQMGQEVILRCVPISNHLYFYWYRQILGQKVEFLVSFYNNEISEKSEIFDDQFSVERPDGSNFTLKIRSTKLEDSAMYFCASSERTHQETQYFGPGTRLLVL.

The rearrangement joins TRBV6-2 or TRBV6-3 to TRBJ2-7; 14 bases are shared with TRBD2. There are 17 residues in the CDR3. CDR1 is MNHEY, CDR2 SVGEGT, per germline. V lost 0 bases to trimming and J lost 5 bases; unmatched junction nucleotides: 6. The CDR3 protein is CASSYSMGLAGEDEQYF. The CDR3 DNA reads as TGTGCCAGCAGTTACTCGATGGGACTAGCGGGAGAGGACGAGCAGTACTTC.

The chain joins TRBV7-8 to TRBJ2-1; TRBD1 might be the D (6 bases). Germline V gives CDR1 SGHVS, CDR2 FQNEAQ. The CDR3 consists of 15 residues. V shed 5 bases and J shed 0 bases, with 11 bases lying between them. CDR3 DNA sequence: TGTGCCAGCAGCGTAGACAGGCCCTCCTACAATGAGCAGTTCTTC. Translation: CASSVDRPSYNEQFF. Supplemented by reference TRBV7-8 and TRBJ2-1, the full variable domain reads GAGVSQSPRYKVAKRGQDVALRCDPISGHVSLFWYQQALGQGPEFLTYFQNEAQLDKSGLPSDRFFAERPEGSVSTLKIQRTQQEDSAVYLCASSVDRPSYNEQFFGPGTRLTVL.

This clonotype was seen ten or more times. The rearrangement uses TRBV21-1 and TRBJ2-1; TRBD2 is the table's D call and was not checked against the DNA. TRBV21-1 is shown as a pseudogene. The CDR3 consists of 21 residues. The CDR3 here is CASSKERVLAGGPRPGNEQFF. The CDR3 DNA is TGTGCCAGCAGCAAAGAGAGGGTACTAGCGGGAGGGCCAAGGCCGGGGAATGAGCAGTTCTTC.

The genes are TRBV7-8 and TRBJ1-5, with TRBD1 matching 9 bases. This CDR3 spans 16 amino acids. Germline CDR1 SGHVS, CDR2 FQNEAQ. With 4 bases clipped from V and 6 bases from J, the junction kept 10 bases outside the gene matches. The CDR3 loop reads CASSSYRTGELQPQHF. The CDR3 DNA is TGTGCCAGCAGCTCATATAGGACAGGGGAGCTTCAGCCCCAGCATTTT.

The genes are TRBV5-4 and TRBJ2-3; D call uncertain. This CDR3 has 12 residues. Trimming removed 4 bases from V and 5 bases from J, with 8 bases in between. Germline lookup yields CDR1 SGHNT and CDR2 YYREEE (reference sequence). CDR3 sequence reads: CASSRAGDTQYF. CDR3 nucleotides: TGTGCCAGCAGCCGCGCAGGAGATACGCAGTATTTT.

This sequence joins TRBV7-3 and TRBJ2-3, with TRBD2 matching 8 bases. CDR1 is SGHTA and CDR2 is FQGTGA in the germline V gene. The V gene end was trimmed by 4 bases and the J gene end by 0 bases; junction bases not matched to a gene: 6. This CDR3 spans 16 amino acids. CDR3 nucleotides: TGTGCCAGCAGCTCATTAGCGGGAACTAGCACAGATACGCAGTATTTT. Its protein product is CASSSLAGTSTDTQYF.

A few counts support this clonotype. The chain uses TRBV12-3 or TRBV12-4 and TRBJ1-1, with D hard to call. The CDR3 has 14 residues. Trimming removed 1 base at V and 6 bases at J, with 12 bases between. The CDR3 loop is CASSLERGLAEAFF. The CDR3 nucleotides are TGTGCCAGCAGTTTAGAGCGCGGGTTAGCTGAAGCTTTCTTT.

This clonotype appeared a few times. The rearrangement joins TRBV10-3 to TRBJ2-1; the D gene is possibly TRBD1 (5 bases). The CDR3 length is 13 residues. Germline values: CDR1 ENHRY, CDR2 SYGVKD. Trimming took 7 bases from V and 3 from J, leaving 10 bases between them. CDR3 sequence (DNA): TGTGCCATCACTGGACAAGGCTACAATGAGCAGTTCTTC. This codes for CAITGQGYNEQFF.

Only a few counts were recorded for this clonotype. The genes are TRBV13 and TRBJ2-5; D might be TRBD2 (6 bases). Germline loops: CDR1 PRHDT, CDR2 FYEKMQ (reference sequence). V was shortened by 1 base and J by 6 bases, with 9 bases between the two germline ends. The CDR3 has 13 amino acids. The DNA of the CDR3 is TGTGCCAGCAGCTTAGCTGGGGGGAAGACCCAGTACTTC. It yields the protein CASSLAGGKTQYF.

This clonotype was found a few times. The rearrangement uses TRBV5-1 and TRBJ1-4, with D unclear. The CDR3 contains 15 residues. Trimming cost V 0 bases and J 7 bases, with 13 bases left between them. The V gene's germline CDR1 is SGHRS and CDR2 YFSETQ. CDR3 DNA sequence: TGCGCCAGCAGCTTGGATGCCGGTTCGGGTGAAAAACTGTTTTTT. As protein: CASSLDAGSGEKLFF.

This clonotype was seen at least ten times. V and J are TRBV27 and TRBJ2-5, with D perhaps being TRBD1 or TRBD2 (6 bases each). Germline V gene data show CDR1 as MNHEY and CDR2 as SMNVEV (reference sequence). With 3 bases removed from V and 1 base from J, the gap between germline ends came to 9 bases. The CDR3 consists of 14 residues. The CDR3 bases are TGTGCCAGCAGTTTTTCGGGGGCCCAAGAGACCCAGTACTTC. It codes for CASSFSGAQETQYF.

This clonotype was recorded at least ten times. This chain uses TRBV29-1 with TRBJ1-2; D is unclear. This CDR3 comprises 13 residues. V was cut by 6 bases and J by 0 bases, with 11 bases left in between. CDR1 and CDR2 (germline): SQVTM, ANQGSEA. CDR3 sequence reads: CSVAQQPNYGYTF. CDR3 DNA sequence: TGCAGCGTCGCTCAGCAGCCTAACTATGGCTACACCTTC.

This chain joins TRBV20-1 and TRBJ2-2; D is possibly TRBD2 (5 bases). The CDR3 has 14 amino acids. V was trimmed by 0 bases and J by 8 bases, leaving 13 bases between them. CDR1 is DFQATT and CDR2 is SNEGSKA in the germline V gene (reference sequence). The CDR3 sequence: CSAREALAVGELFF. The DNA for the CDR3 is TGCAGTGCTAGAGAAGCGCTAGCCGTTGGGGAGCTGTTTTTT.

This clonotype was recorded many times. CDR3: CAIKRTGEETQYF. The CDR3 nucleotides read TGTGCCATCAAGCGGACAGGGGAAGAGACCCAGTACTTC. The V call is TRBV10-3, the J call TRBJ2-5; the match to TRBD1 covers 9 bases. The germline gives CDR1 ENHRY, CDR2 SYGVKD. This CDR3 has 13 residues. Losses at the gene ends were 7 bases for V and 3 bases for J; bases not matched to a gene: 3.

This clonotype was counted many times. This chain connects TRBV20-1 to TRBJ2-3; D uncertain. The length of the CDR3 is 13 residues. CDR1 is DFQATT, CDR2 SNEGSKA, per germline (reference sequence). Trimming took 3 bases from V and 0 from J, leaving 7 bases between them. Written as DNA, the CDR3 is TGCAGTGCTAGTTTCCAGAGCACAGATACGCAGTATTTT. Residues: CSASFQSTDTQYF.

This clonotype was counted ten times or more. The gene calls are TRBV18 and TRBJ2-5, with D unclear. The CDR3 runs to 11 residues. CDR1 is KGHSH, CDR2 LQKENI, per germline. Trimming pared 8 bases from V and 2 bases from J, leaving 6 bases between. The chain's CDR3 is CASGLQETQYF. For the CDR3, the DNA is TGTGCCAGCGGCCTACAAGAGACCCAGTACTTC.

This clonotype has at least ten counts. The chain has TRBV5-1 and TRBJ2-5; maybe TRBD2 (5 bases). Germline V CDR1 and CDR2: SGHRS, YFSETQ. The V end lost 4 bases, the J end lost 3 bases, and 16 bases lay between the germline ends. The CDR3 loop spans 15 amino acids. DNA of the CDR3: TGCGCCAGCAGCACGGGATTGGGGAACGAAGAGACCCAGTACTTC. This translates into CASSTGLGNEETQYF.

This clonotype came up a few times. V and J are TRBV11-3 and TRBJ2-1; D is perhaps TRBD1 (5 bases). Germline V gene sequence: CDR1 SGHNT, CDR2 YENEEA. Trimming took off 5 bases at V and 4 bases at J, with 12 bases between the two ends. This CDR3 region has 14 residues. The chain's CDR3 is CASSPGDSYNEQFF. In nucleotides, the CDR3 is TGTGCCAGCAGCCCGGGTGACAGTTACAATGAGCAGTTCTTC.

In this sample, this clonotype turned up many times. This sequence joins TRBV29-1 and TRBJ1-1; 8 nucleotides agree with TRBD1. Germline V gives CDR1 SQVTM, CDR2 ANQGSEA. Trimming took 3 bases from V and 10 from J; bases not matched to a gene: 1. CDR3 length: 10 residues. CDR3 in DNA: TGCAGCGTTGACGGACAGGGAGCTTTCTTT. Encoded protein: CSVDGQGAFF.

This clonotype was counted between two and nine times. V is TRBV11-2 and J is TRBJ1-2, with TRBD1 identical over 8 bases. The junction had 18 bases not matched to a gene; V was cut back by 5 bases and J by 7 bases. Germline assignment: CDR1 SGHAT and CDR2 FQNNGV. This CDR3 region has 17 residues. Written as DNA, the CDR3 is TGTGCCAGCAGCCTCTTGAATTATAGCAGGGGGCGAGGTGGCTACACCTTC. This translates into CASSLLNYSRGRGGYTF. Full variable domain (outside the CDR3, taken from reference TRBV11-2 and TRBJ1-2): EAGVAQSPRYKIIEKRQSVAFWCNPISGHATLYWYQQILGQGPKLLIQFQNNGVVDDSQLPKDRFSAERLKGVDSTLKIQPAKLEDSAVYLCASSLLNYSRGRGGYTFGSGTRLTVV.

At least ten counts were recorded for this clonotype. The chain combines TRBV4-3 with TRBJ2-6; D ambiguous. Germline assignment: CDR1 LGHNA and CDR2 YSLEER. V was pared by 3 bases and J by 0 bases, with 6 bases between. The CDR3 runs 15 residues. In nucleotides, the CDR3 is TGCGCCAGCAGCCAGAGGATCTCTGGGGCCAACGTCCTGACTTTC. It codes for CASSQRISGANVLTF.

V gene TRBV7-6 combines with J gene TRBJ2-3; D may be TRBD2 (7 bases). From germline, CDR1 is SGHVS and CDR2 FNYEAQ. Trimming removed 5 bases from V and 3 bases from J, with 21 bases in between. This CDR3 is 17 amino acids long. CDR3 DNA: TGTGCCAGCAGCCGTTGGCGCGGGGGCCAAGGGACAGATACGCAGTATTTT. Amino acid sequence: CASSRWRGGQGTDTQYF.

This clonotype occurred many times. The chain recombines TRBV20-1 with TRBJ2-5; 7 nucleotides line up with TRBD1. The CDR3 totals 14 residues. V dropped 5 bases and J dropped 5; count of bases not matched to a gene: 11. Germline CDR1 reads DFQATT; CDR2 reads SNEGSKA (reference sequence). CDR3 region: CSARVRGSFETQYF. Written as DNA, the CDR3 is TGCAGTGCTCGGGTCAGGGGGAGCTTTGAGACCCAGTACTTC.

This clonotype was counted ten times or more. CDR3 sequence reads: CASSLGRSVVSYNEQFF. Written as DNA, the CDR3 is TGCGCCAGCAGCTTGGGCCGCAGTGTCGTCTCCTACAATGAGCAGTTCTTC. The chain recombines TRBV5-1 with TRBJ2-1, with D unclear. Germline CDR1 is SGHRS and CDR2 is YFSETQ. V dropped 0 bases and J dropped 0 bases, with 13 bases sitting between them. This CDR3 region has 17 residues.

This clonotype was found many times. The chain uses TRBV13 and TRBJ1-2; 11 bases align to TRBD1. CDR1 and CDR2 from the germline V gene are PRHDT and FYEKMQ (reference sequence). Germline trimming cut 5 bases from V and 6 bases from J; bases unmatched to any gene: 2. This CDR3 has 13 residues. The CDR3 DNA follows: TGTGCCAGCAGCCGGGGACAGGGGGATGGCTACACCTTC. This gives the protein CASSRGQGDGYTF.

This clonotype has more than one count but fewer than ten. The genes are TRBV7-2 and TRBJ2-1; TRBD1 matches at 7 bases. This CDR3 spans 14 amino acids. The V and J ends lost 4 bases and 7 bases, in that order; junction bases with no gene match: 7. Germline CDR1 and CDR2: SGHTA and FQGNSA. CDR3 sequence reads: CASSYPGQTNEQFF. CDR3 nucleotide sequence: TGTGCCAGCAGCTATCCGGGACAGACAAATGAGCAGTTCTTC.